This T cell receptor (beta chain) comes out of a study of T-cell memory formation after mild COVID-19 (dated by TCRdb to the early 2020s). At the level of the whole study: TCR sequence clusters from the two donors were found to be largely donor specific. Two young, previously healthy adult volunteers, one female and one male, were included in the cohort. In a couple of donors, T-cell clones that expanded and contracted after mild COVID-19 were tracked by sequencing TCRalpha and TCRbeta repertoires over time. Overall results and qualifications from the work: Clones contracting from day 15 to 85 had balanced CD4/CD8 phenotypes, while a second wave expanding from day 15 to 37 was biased towards CD4+. SARS-CoV-2 specificity was not confirmed for the second-wave clones peaking on day 37. The study included only a couple of mild cases, and larger cohorts that include severe cases with pre-infection samples were judged to be necessary. Contracting CD4+ clones were found mainly in CM and EM memory subsets, while CD8+ clones were enriched in EMRA. The detection of some responding clones in pre-infection memory suggests that pre-existing cross-reactive memory T cells joined the SARS-CoV-2 response.

Notes on this clonotype: The antigen this receptor binds is unknown. Qualities for individual bases were not recorded, and no much larger clone is one base off.

The germline V gene supplies CDR1 KGHSH and CDR2 LQKENI. The cysteine opens and the phenylalanine closes a CDR3 of 13 amino acids. The only DNA kept is the CDR3, 39 bases in frame from the first base. Deletion took 6 bases off V and 3 bases off J, with a span of 11 bases between the germline ends. TCRdb names Illumina NovaSeq 6000 as the instrument used. TCRalpha and TCRbeta cDNA libraries were built by 5'RACE with constant-segment primers, adding sample barcodes and unique molecular identifiers. RNA was extracted from every sample with Trizol reagent. Amplification of the libraries took two PCR steps, and the second step added a second sample barcode plus Illumina TruSeq adapters. Sequencing of the libraries was done on an Illumina NovaSeq, producing 2 x 150 bp paired-end reads. The authors' analysis ran thus. With migec v1.2.7, reads were demultiplexed and then collapsed into UMI-guided consensus sequences. With mixcr v2.1.11, UMI consensuses were aligned to TRA and TRB V and J templates and assembled into clonotypes. A clonotype was counted as expanded or contracted only if both edgeR and NoisET called the change significant, with noise models trained on biological replicates. edgeR calls used a false discovery rate-adjusted p below 0.01 and a log2 fold-change threshold of 1. As an exploratory analysis of dynamics, max-normalized trajectories of the 1000 most abundant clonotypes were examined with PCA combined with hierarchical clustering. Separately sequenced CD4+ and CD8+ repertoires were used to assign a CD4 or CD8 phenotype to each responding clone. TCRdb reprocessing: public reads trimmed at Q25 with fastp, clones called with MiXCR, in-frame beta chains kept. Every distinct CDR3 protein forms one entry, paired with its most common genes and DNA. The V and J calls and clone size come from TCRdb's table, not from the authors' own analysis. The sample includes 250,000 to 300,000 distinct CDR3 sequences, with about a sixth observed a single time. The top ten clonotypes cover about a fifth of the sample.

Ficoll-Paque density gradient centrifugation was the method used to isolate PBMCs. Sequencing was carried out using PBMCs or a T cell subset sorted from them (not recorded which). This clonotype was obtained from a young man who had mild COVID-19 (a few samples of this study predate the infection). The sample titles of this study are shuffled in the database, so cell type and time point are left out; the donor was told from shared clones. Recombination joined TRBV18 with TRBJ1-1, with the D gene not clear enough to name. The CDR3 has the sequence CASSPDTYTEAFF. In nucleotides, the sequence is TGTGCCAGCTCGCCCGACACTTACACTGAAGCTTTCTTT.